A single TCR beta chain is shown here with its context. The antigen is unknown. The method was immunoSEQ multiplex PCR; TCRdb's version includes in-frame clones alone and lacks a portion of them. This table has 12,000 to 15,000 clones, around 70% appearing once. No culture or expansion preceded analysis of these blood cells. This record comes from a study of neoadjuvant anti-PD-1 for oral cavity cancer. Study-level information: Patients mostly received three to four biweekly nivolumab doses at 3 mg/kg before surgery. Patients without progression received a fourth nivolumab dose around day 43, then surgical resection on days 50-56. Findings and limits, study-wide: PBMC Gini-index clonality exceeded responders' in non-responders post-nivolumab.

Trimming at V came to 1 base and at J to 2 bases, leaving 3 bases not matched to a gene. Looked up from germline, CDR1 is MGHRA and CDR2 is YSYEKL. The CDR3 contains 15 residues. The sample consisted of PBMCs, taken before nivolumab (anti-PD-1) treatment. The rearrangement uses TRBV4-1 and TRBJ1-1, with 8 bases identical to TRBD1. The sequence was collected from a person aged 40 to 85 with oral cavity squamous cell carcinoma. The CDR3 region has the DNA TGCGCCAGCAGCCAAGCGGACAGGGAAAACACTGAAGCTTTCTTT. The encoded protein is CASSQADRENTEAFF.